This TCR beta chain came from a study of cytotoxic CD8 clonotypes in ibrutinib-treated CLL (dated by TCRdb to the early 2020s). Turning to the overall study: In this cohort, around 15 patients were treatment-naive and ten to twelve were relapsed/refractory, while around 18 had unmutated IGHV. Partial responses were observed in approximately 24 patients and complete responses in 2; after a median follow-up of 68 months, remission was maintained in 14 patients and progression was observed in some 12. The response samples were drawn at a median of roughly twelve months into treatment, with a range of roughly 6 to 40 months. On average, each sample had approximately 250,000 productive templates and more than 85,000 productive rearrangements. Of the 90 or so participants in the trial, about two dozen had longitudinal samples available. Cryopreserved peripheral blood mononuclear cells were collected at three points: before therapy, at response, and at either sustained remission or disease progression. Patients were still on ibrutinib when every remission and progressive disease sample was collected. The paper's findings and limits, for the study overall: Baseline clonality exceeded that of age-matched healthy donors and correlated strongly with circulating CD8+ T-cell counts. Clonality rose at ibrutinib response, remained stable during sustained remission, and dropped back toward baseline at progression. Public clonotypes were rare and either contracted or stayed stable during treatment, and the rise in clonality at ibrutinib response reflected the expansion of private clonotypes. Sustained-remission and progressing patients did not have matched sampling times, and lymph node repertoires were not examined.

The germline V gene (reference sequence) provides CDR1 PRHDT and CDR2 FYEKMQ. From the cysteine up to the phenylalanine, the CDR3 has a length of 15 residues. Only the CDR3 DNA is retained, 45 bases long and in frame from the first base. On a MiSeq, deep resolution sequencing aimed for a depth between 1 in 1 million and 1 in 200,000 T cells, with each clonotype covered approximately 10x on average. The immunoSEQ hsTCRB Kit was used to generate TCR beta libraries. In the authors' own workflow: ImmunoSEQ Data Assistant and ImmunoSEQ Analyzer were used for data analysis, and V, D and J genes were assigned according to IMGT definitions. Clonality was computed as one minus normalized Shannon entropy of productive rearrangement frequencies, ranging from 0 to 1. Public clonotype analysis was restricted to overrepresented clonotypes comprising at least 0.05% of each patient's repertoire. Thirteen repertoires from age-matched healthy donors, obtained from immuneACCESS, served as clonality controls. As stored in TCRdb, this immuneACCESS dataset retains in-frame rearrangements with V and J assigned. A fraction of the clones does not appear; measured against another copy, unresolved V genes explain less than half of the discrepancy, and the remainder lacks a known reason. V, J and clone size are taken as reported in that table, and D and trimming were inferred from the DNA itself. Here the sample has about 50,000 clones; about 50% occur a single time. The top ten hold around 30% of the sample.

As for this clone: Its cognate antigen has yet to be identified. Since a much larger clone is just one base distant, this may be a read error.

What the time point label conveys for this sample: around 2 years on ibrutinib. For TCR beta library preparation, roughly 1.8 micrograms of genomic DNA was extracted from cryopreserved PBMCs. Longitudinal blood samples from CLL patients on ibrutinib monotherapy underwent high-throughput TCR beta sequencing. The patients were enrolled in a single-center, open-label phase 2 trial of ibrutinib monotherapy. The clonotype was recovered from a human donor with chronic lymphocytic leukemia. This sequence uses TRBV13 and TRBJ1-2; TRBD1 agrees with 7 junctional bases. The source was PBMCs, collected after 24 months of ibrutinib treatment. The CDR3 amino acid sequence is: CASSQAPGTVDSYTF. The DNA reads TGCGCCAGCAGCCAAGCCCCGGGGACAGTAGATAGCTACACCTTC. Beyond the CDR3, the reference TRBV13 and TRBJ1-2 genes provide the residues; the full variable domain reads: AAGVIQSPRHLIKEKRETATLKCYPIPRHDTVYWYQQGPGQDPQFLISFYEKMQSDKGSIPDRFSAQQFSDYHSELNMSSLELGDSALYFCASSQAPGTVDSYTFGSGTRLTVV.